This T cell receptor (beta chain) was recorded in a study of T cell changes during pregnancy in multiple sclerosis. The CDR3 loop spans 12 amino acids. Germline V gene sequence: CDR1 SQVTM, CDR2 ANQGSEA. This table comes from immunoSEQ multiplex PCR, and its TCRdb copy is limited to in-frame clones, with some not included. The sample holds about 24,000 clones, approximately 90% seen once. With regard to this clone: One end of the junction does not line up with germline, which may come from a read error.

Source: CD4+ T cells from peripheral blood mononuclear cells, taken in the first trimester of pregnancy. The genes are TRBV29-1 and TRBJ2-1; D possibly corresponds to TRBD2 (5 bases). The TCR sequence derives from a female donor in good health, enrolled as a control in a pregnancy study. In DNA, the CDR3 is TGCAGCGTTGGTCCCGATAAGAGGGAGCGGTTCTTC. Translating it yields CSVGPDKRERFF.